Following are 2 T cell receptor beta chains from one sample sequenced in a study of OX40 agonist ivuxolimab in advanced cancers. Repertoires were generated with immunoSEQ multiplex PCR, while TCRdb's copy carries only in-frame clones and drops some. The sample includes tens of thousands of clones, about 84% of them seen just once. This sample comprised CD4+ or CD8+ T cells sorted from blood, obtained in a trial of the OX40 agonist ivuxolimab. These receptors came from an adult with an advanced solid tumor such as melanoma, head and neck, liver or kidney cancer.

The V call is TRBV28, the J call TRBJ1-4; TRBD1 matches 7 bases. V gave up 6 bases and J gave up 8 bases; unmatched junction bases: 9. Germline V lookup: CDR1 MDHEN, CDR2 SYDVKM. The CDR3 spans 14 residues. The CDR3 coding sequence is TGTGCCAGCAGCCAGGGGGGTTTTATCGAAAAACTGTTTTTT. Protein sequence: CASSQGGFIEKLFF.

This clone was observed a single time. This rearrangement joins TRBV7-2 to TRBJ1-2; D gene uncertain. The germline gives CDR1 SGHTA, CDR2 FQGNSA. The CDR3 covers 13 residues. V lost 3 bases to trimming and J lost 2 bases, with 7 bases between them. The CDR3 nucleotides are TGTGCCAGCAGCTTCGGACGGAACTATGGCTACACCTTC. Its protein is CASSFGRNYGYTF.